This paragraph covers one T cell receptor beta chain sequence. Germline and junction disagree at one end, which may indicate a read error. The authors made TCR beta cDNA from approximately 500 ng total RNA with a constant-region primer. What produced the TCR beta libraries was three nested multiplex PCR rounds using slightly modified ARM-PCR. TRBV1-TRBV30 forward and Cbeta reverse primers drove the first two approximately 11-cycle rounds. One entry per CDR3 protein results from TCRdb running MiXCR on the multiplex PCR reads. The table includes 150,000 to 200,000 distinct CDR3 sequences, around 81% detected once. The data originate from a study of tumor-infiltrating lymphocytes in primary liver carcinoma. The germline CDR1 and CDR2 sequences are SGHTA and FQGTGA. CDR3 length: 16 amino acids. Extraction of RNA together with DNA used about 17-30 mg of unsorted bulk tissue.

The source material was tumor tissue from primary liver carcinoma. V gene TRBV7-3 combines with J gene TRBJ2-2; 8 bases fit TRBD2. The sequence derives from a man aged 35 to 55 with primary liver carcinoma and hepatitis B virus infection. This chain's CDR3 is CASNLNPGGMAGEPFF. CDR3 sequence (DNA): TGTGCCAGCAACTTAAACCCGGGGGGGATGGCCGGGGAGCCGTTTTTT.